The 25 T cell receptor beta chains given below trace back to one sample, sequenced in a study of T cell repertoires in ileal Crohn's disease (dated by TCRdb to 2018 to 2020). Library preparation employed the immunoSEQ multiplex PCR assay. Imported from immuneACCESS, the table was reduced by TCRdb to in-frame sequences with V and J called. These copies leave out some clones; in studies compared against another copy, an unresolved V gene accounts for under half, and the cause of the remainder is not known. Here the sample has over 7,500 clones; about 80% occur a single time. Clones ranked in the top ten supply 25% of the sample. The sample taken for sequencing was ileal tissue. These receptors came from an adult with Crohn's disease.

The V gene is TRBV9, the J gene TRBJ1-6; 9 positions agree with TRBD1. The CDR3 runs 18 residues. CDR1 is SGDLS, CDR2 YYNGEE, per germline. Trimming cost V 4 bases and J 0 bases; bases outside gene matches: 8. CDR3 protein: CASSPGTGKVSYNSPLHF. The CDR3 DNA reads as TGTGCCAGCAGCCCCGGGACAGGGAAAGTCTCCTATAATTCACCCCTCCACTTT.

V is TRBV28 and J is TRBJ2-1; tentative D call: TRBD1 (5 bases). CDR3 length equals 16 residues. Deletions cut 6 bases from V and 2 bases from J, with 17 bases between. In germline, CDR1 is MDHEN, CDR2 SYDVKM. CDR3 nucleotides: TGTGCCAGCAGCCTCAGGGTGCGACGAACCTACAATGAGCAGTTCTTC. Protein sequence: CASSLRVRRTYNEQFF. Based on the CDR3 plus reference TRBV28 and TRBJ2-1, the full variable domain is DVKVTQSSRYLVKRTGEKVFLECVQDMDHENMFWYRQDPGLGLRLIYFSYDVKMKEKGDIPEGYSVSREKKERFSLILESASTNQTSMYLCASSLRVRRTYNEQFFGPGTRLTVL.

The chain is built from TRBV5-4 and TRBJ2-7, with 7 bases fitting TRBD1. J lost 7 bases, V lost 4 bases, and 20 bases had no gene match. Per the germline V gene, CDR1 is SGHNT and CDR2 is YYREEE (reference sequence). This CDR3 has 17 residues. The CDR3 region has the DNA TGTGCCAGCAGCACCCCATCGACAGGGATGATCTCGGAGGAGCAGTACTTC. It is translated as CASSTPSTGMISEEQYF.

The chain combines TRBV5-4 with TRBJ2-3; TRBD2 matches 9 bases. The CDR3 length is 15 residues. J gave up 3 bases and V 5 bases, and 7 bases lay outside the gene matches. Per germline, CDR1 SGHNT and CDR2 YYREEE (reference sequence). The CDR3 DNA reads TGTGCCAGCAGGGGCGGGGGGGCACGGACAGATACGCAGTATTTT. This gives the protein CASRGGGARTDTQYF.

This clone was seen once. The CDR3 nucleotides read TGCAGCGTAAAAGGATCGGGTAATGAGCAGTTCTTC. This codes for CSVKGSGNEQFF. J is TRBJ2-1 and V is TRBV29-1, with D uncertain. CDR1 and CDR2 (germline): SQVTM, ANQGSEA. The CDR3 spans 12 residues. The germline V and J ends were trimmed by 6 bases and 7 bases, with 13 bases remaining between them.

The CDR3 coding sequence is TGTGCCAGCTCGGGGGGATCTAGCGGGAGTTATCAAGAGACCCAGTACTTC. Residues: CASSGGSSGSYQETQYF. The chain recombines TRBV18 with TRBJ2-5; 10 bases are shared with TRBD2. The CDR3 extends over 17 amino acids. J was trimmed by 2 bases and V by 6 bases; bases with no gene match: 12. Germline loops: CDR1 KGHSH, CDR2 LQKENI.

The chain couples TRBV6-6 to TRBJ1-5; D is perhaps TRBD1 (5 bases). The CDR3 totals 13 residues. Deletions cut 10 bases from V and 2 bases from J, with 12 bases between. Germline lookup yields CDR1 MNHNY and CDR2 SVGAGI (reference sequence). This CDR3 is CATTVGGNQPQHF. The CDR3 DNA reads as TGTGCCACCACTGTAGGGGGCAATCAGCCCCAGCATTTT.

This rearrangement joins TRBV29-1 to TRBJ2-2; D may be TRBD1 (5 bases). Germline values: CDR1 SQVTM, CDR2 ANQGSEA. This CDR3 has 14 residues. Trimming shortened V by 1 base and J by 2 bases, and 8 bases separated the two germline ends. CDR3 bases: TGCAGCGTTGAAGTGGACATAAACACCGGGGAGCTGTTTTTT. It yields the protein CSVEVDINTGELFF.

The genes are TRBV2 and TRBJ1-2; perhaps TRBD1 as D (6 bases). This CDR3 has 13 amino acids. Germline V gene lookup returns CDR1 SNHLY and CDR2 FYNNEI. Trimming shortened V by 5 bases and J by 3 bases, and 10 bases separated the two germline ends. This chain's CDR3 is CASSTGPYYGYTF. In nucleotides, the CDR3 is TGTGCCAGCAGTACAGGGCCTTACTATGGCTACACCTTC.

J is TRBJ1-5 and V is TRBV15, with D possibly being TRBD1 (5 bases). Trimming removed 0 bases at V and 5 bases at J, with 11 bases between. The CDR3 is made up of 15 amino acids. The V gene's germline CDR1 is LNHNV and CDR2 YYDKDF (reference sequence). DNA of the CDR3: TGTGCCACCAGCAGAGATATAGGGGAGGATCAGCCCCAGCATTTT. The encoded protein is CATSRDIGEDQPQHF. The whole variable domain, filled in from reference TRBV15 and TRBJ1-5, reads DAMVIQNPRYQVTQFGKPVTLSCSQTLNHNVMYWYQQKSSQAPKLLFHYYDKDFNNEADTPDNFQSRRPNTSFCFLDIRSPGLGDTAMYLCATSRDIGEDQPQHFGDGTRLSIL.

This rearrangement joins TRBV18 to TRBJ2-7; maybe TRBD1 (6 bases). This CDR3 contains 12 residues. Germline V gene sequence: CDR1 KGHSH, CDR2 LQKENI. V was cut by 3 bases and J by 5 bases, with 8 bases left in between. The CDR3 is CASSPRGDEQYF. In DNA, the CDR3 is TGTGCCAGCTCACCCAGGGGCGACGAGCAGTACTTC.

The gene calls are TRBV5-4 and TRBJ2-3, with D perhaps TRBD1 (6 bases). V was trimmed by 4 bases and J by 4 bases, leaving 13 bases between them. CDR1 is SGHNT, CDR2 YYREEE, per germline (reference sequence). The CDR3 length is 14 residues. CDR3 sequence reads: CASSLPGTSDTQYF. The CDR3 DNA reads as TGTGCCAGCAGCCTCCCGGGGACATCAGATACGCAGTATTTT.

This clone was picked up a small number of times. V usage is TRBV2 and J usage is TRBJ1-3, with D tentatively TRBD1 (6 bases). The CDR3 covers 15 residues. Germline assignment: CDR1 SNHLY and CDR2 FYNNEI. Trimming took 1 base from V and 1 from J, leaving 8 bases between them. The CDR3 coding sequence is TGTGCCAGCAGTGAAGGACAGGCTTCTGGAAACACCATATATTTT. Protein: CASSEGQASGNTIYF.

In DNA form, the CDR3 reads TGTGCCAGCAGCCGAACTAGCGGGAACACCGGGGAGCTGTTTTTT. Translation: CASSRTSGNTGELFF. V is TRBV5-6 and J is TRBJ2-2, with TRBD2 matching over 8 bases. V shed 4 bases, J shed 1 base, and the junction held 3 bases outside the gene matches. Germline CDR1 is SGHDT and CDR2 is YYEEEE. The CDR3 runs 15 residues.

This chain connects TRBV5-6 to TRBJ2-7, with D perhaps matching TRBD2 (7 bases). The CDR3 runs to 16 residues. Germline V gene sequence: CDR1 SGHDT, CDR2 YYEEEE. The V end was cut by 4 bases, the J end by 2 bases, with 19 bases between. CDR3 DNA: TGTGCCAGCAGCCCCCGAAAGGGGGGGCAGGCCTACGAGCAGTACTTC. It translates to CASSPRKGGQAYEQYF.

This clone was counted a few times. The gene calls are TRBV5-1 and TRBJ2-2, with D possibly TRBD1 on 5 matching bases. The CDR3 is made up of 13 amino acids. The V end was cut by 4 bases, the J end by 6 bases, with 10 bases between. The germline CDR1 and CDR2 sequences are SGHRS and YFSETQ. For the CDR3, the DNA is TGCGCCAGCAGCGGCGACAGTCCCGGGGAGCTGTTTTTT. The encoded protein is CASSGDSPGELFF.

The chain links TRBV28 to TRBJ1-2; D is uncertain. Germline V gene lookup returns CDR1 MDHEN and CDR2 SYDVKM. Between the trimmed V and J ends, which lost 6 bases and 4 bases, there was a span of 15 bases. This CDR3 region has 14 residues. CDR3 DNA sequence: TGTGCCAGCAGCCGAGACACCTACCTCTATGGCTACACCTTC. Protein sequence: CASSRDTYLYGYTF.

The V and J genes are TRBV5-6 and TRBJ2-2, with 12 bases matching TRBD2. The germline V gene has CDR1 SGHDT and CDR2 YYEEEE. The CDR3 totals 16 residues. Germline trimming cut 1 base from V and 6 bases from J; bases unmatched to any gene: 4. CDR3 residues: CASSLILAGGPGELFF. The DNA of the CDR3 is TGTGCCAGCAGCTTGATTCTAGCGGGGGGGCCCGGGGAGCTGTTTTTT.

A few counts support this clone. The V and J genes are TRBV2 and TRBJ1-3; TRBD1 might be the D (5 bases). The CDR3 loop spans 14 amino acids. The V gene lost 6 bases and the J gene lost 9 bases, with 18 bases spanning the gap. Germline V gives CDR1 SNHLY, CDR2 FYNNEI. In DNA, the CDR3 is TGTGCCAGCAGCGAGGTCAGGGCCGGGGGCACCATATATTTT. Translation: CASSEVRAGGTIYF.

This chain links TRBV18 with TRBJ1-2; D not certain. CDR1 is KGHSH and CDR2 is LQKENI in the germline V gene. The CDR3 spans 13 residues. Trimming stripped 3 bases from V and 2 bases from J, with 7 bases between. Here the CDR3 reads CASSPEPNYGYTF. The CDR3 bases are TGTGCCAGCTCACCGGAGCCGAACTATGGCTACACCTTC. Complete variable domain (other parts from reference TRBV18 and TRBJ1-2): NAGVMQNPRHLVRRRGQEARLRCSPMKGHSHVYWYRQLPEEGLKFMVYLQKENIIDESGMPKERFSAEFPKEGPSILRIQQVVRGDSAAYFCASSPEPNYGYTFGSGTRLTVV.

The chain is built from TRBV5-6 and TRBJ2-6, with D possibly matching TRBD1 (6 bases). V shed 2 bases and J shed 4 bases, with 16 bases lying between them. Germline V gene sequence: CDR1 SGHDT, CDR2 YYEEEE. The CDR3 loop spans 17 amino acids. DNA of the CDR3: TGTGCCAGCAGCTTTAGGACAGACGCACCCGGGGCCAACGTCCTGACTTTC. This translates into CASSFRTDAPGANVLTF.

This clone was found a few times. The rearrangement joins TRBV30 to TRBJ1-1; no reliable D call. The CDR3 is made up of 13 amino acids. CDR1 is GTSNPN and CDR2 is SVGIG in the germline V gene (reference sequence). Trimming removed 0 bases from V and 1 base from J, with 6 bases in between. The DNA of the CDR3 is TGTGCCTGGAGTGTGAACAAGAACACTGAAGCTTTCTTT. The encoded protein is CAWSVNKNTEAFF. The whole variable domain, filled in from reference TRBV30 and TRBJ1-1, reads SQTIHQWPATLVQPVGSPLSLECTVEGTSNPNLYWYRQAAGRGLQLLFYSVGIGQISSEVPQNLSASRPQDRQFILSSKKLLLSDSGFYLCAWSVNKNTEAFFGQGTRLTVV.

This chain links TRBV29-1 with TRBJ2-7; 7 bases are a match to TRBD2. From germline, CDR1 is SQVTM and CDR2 ANQGSEA. CDR3 length: 12 amino acids. V trimming: 1 base; J trimming: 3 bases; junction bases outside the gene matches: 0. The CDR3 spells CSVEGGGYEQYF. CDR3 sequence (DNA): TGCAGCGTTGAAGGCGGGGGCTACGAGCAGTACTTC.

The chain couples TRBV28 to TRBJ1-4; 9 nucleotides match TRBD1. The CDR3 length is 15 residues. The germline V gene has CDR1 MDHEN and CDR2 SYDVKM. V gave up 4 bases and J gave up 6 bases; unmatched junction bases: 6. CDR3 nucleotides: TGTGCCAGCAGTTCGAGAACAGGGGGCGATGAAAAACTGTTTTTT. The encoded protein is CASSSRTGGDEKLFF.

The V and J genes are TRBV5-4 and TRBJ1-3; D is perhaps TRBD1 (5 bases). Germline-derived CDR1 and CDR2 are SGHNT and YYREEE (reference sequence). The CDR3 runs to 15 residues. V lost 1 base and J lost 4, with 12 bases in between. CDR3 bases: TGTGCCAGCAGCTTGCAGGGCGCGGACGGAAACACCATATATTTT. Encoded protein: CASSLQGADGNTIYF.